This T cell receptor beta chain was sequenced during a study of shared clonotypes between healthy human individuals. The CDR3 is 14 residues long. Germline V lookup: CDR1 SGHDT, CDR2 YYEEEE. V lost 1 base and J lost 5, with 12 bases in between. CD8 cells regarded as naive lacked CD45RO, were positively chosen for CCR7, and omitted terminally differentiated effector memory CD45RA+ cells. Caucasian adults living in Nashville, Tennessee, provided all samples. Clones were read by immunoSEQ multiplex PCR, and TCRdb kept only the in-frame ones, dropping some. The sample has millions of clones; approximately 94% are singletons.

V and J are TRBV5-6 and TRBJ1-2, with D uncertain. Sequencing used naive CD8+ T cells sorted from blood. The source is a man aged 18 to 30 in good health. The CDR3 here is CASSLFPESYGYTF. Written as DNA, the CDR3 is TGTGCCAGCAGCTTGTTTCCAGAATCGTATGGCTACACCTTC.